This passage covers 21 T cell receptor beta chains from one sample sequenced in a study of CD8 T cells in Susac syndrome. When the RNA was reverse transcribed, random hexamers were used with an input of about 0.45 to 1 ug. From the immunoSEQ multiplex PCR reads, TCRdb called clonotypes with MiXCR, one entry per CDR3 protein. Of about 300,000 distinct CDR3 sequences listed, roughly 90% were seen once; the top ten hold around 0.18%. The sample taken for sequencing was CD8+ T cells from PBMCs. The receptors originated from a human donor with multiple sclerosis.

The rearrangement links TRBV24-1 to TRBJ2-1; 11 bases agree with TRBD2. V lost 4 bases and J lost 1; bases outside the gene matches: 8. The germline V gene has CDR1 KGHDR and CDR2 SFDVKD. The CDR3 covers 18 residues. CDR3 nucleotides: TGTGCCACCAGTGAGGGAATGGTAGCGGGAGGGTCCTACAATGAGCAGTTCTTC. This sequence encodes CATSEGMVAGGSYNEQFF.

This chain links TRBV20-1 with TRBJ1-1; D call uncertain. Per germline, CDR1 DFQATT and CDR2 SNEGSKA (reference sequence). V was clipped by 1 base and J by 10 bases, with 19 bases between them. This CDR3 comprises 14 residues. This CDR3 is CSARVLGPLKAAFF. DNA for the CDR3: TGCAGTGCTAGAGTCCTTGGGCCCTTGAAGGCAGCTTTCTTT.

The V and J genes are TRBV25-1 and TRBJ2-3, with D unclear. The CDR3 extends over 16 amino acids. Per germline, CDR1 MGHDK and CDR2 SYGVNS. Trimming took off 4 bases at V and 0 bases at J, with 14 bases between the two ends. CDR3 nucleotide sequence: TGTGCCAGCAGTGCTTTGAATAACACGAGCACAGATACGCAGTATTTT. This sequence encodes CASSALNNTSTDTQYF.

This chain joins TRBV12-3 or TRBV12-4 and TRBJ1-5; D is undetermined. With 7 bases removed from V and 4 bases from J, the gap between germline ends came to 14 bases. The CDR3 spans 14 residues. CDR3 in DNA: TGTGCCAGCACCCCGGACGGGGTTAATCAGCCCCAGCATTTT. As protein: CASTPDGVNQPQHF.

V is TRBV7-9 and J is TRBJ2-5; D gene unclear. Trimming pared 2 bases from V and 4 bases from J, leaving 5 bases between. The CDR3 extends over 12 amino acids. Germline V gene data show CDR1 as SEHNR and CDR2 as FQNEAQ (reference sequence). The CDR3 region is CASSLRIETQYF. CDR3 nucleotides: TGTGCCAGCAGCTTAAGGATAGAGACCCAGTACTTC.

This clonotype has only one observation. This sequence joins TRBV2 and TRBJ2-1; tentative D call: TRBD2 (6 bases). Between the trimmed V and J ends, which lost 6 bases and 0 bases, there was a span of 21 bases. This CDR3 contains 18 residues. In germline, CDR1 is SNHLY, CDR2 FYNNEI. The CDR3 coding sequence is TGTGCCAGCAGCGGTATACGGGAGAGCGGTAGCTCCTACAATGAGCAGTTCTTC. Translating gives CASSGIRESGSSYNEQFF.

This clonotype was recorded once. The chain combines TRBV9 with TRBJ1-2; D might be TRBD1 (6 bases). This CDR3 is 20 amino acids long. With 0 bases removed from V and 6 bases from J, the gap between germline ends came to 30 bases. Germline CDR1 and CDR2: SGDLS and YYNGEE. In nucleotides, the CDR3 is TGTGCCAGCAGCGTAGCCCTATATCCAACCCAGGGGTTTGGACCCAATGGCTACACCTTC. This codes for CASSVALYPTQGFGPNGYTF.

This clonotype was observed a few times. This chain links TRBV4-2 with TRBJ2-6; perhaps TRBD2 as D (6 bases). This CDR3 has 16 amino acids. V was clipped by 4 bases and J by 3 bases, with 13 bases between them. The V gene's germline CDR1 is LGHNA and CDR2 YNFKEQ. The CDR3, as DNA: TGTGCCAGCAGCCCGACTAGTGCGAGTGGGGCCAACGTCCTGACTTTC. Translation: CASSPTSASGANVLTF.

V and J are TRBV28 and TRBJ2-7; no reliable D call. The germline V gene encodes CDR1 MDHEN and CDR2 SYDVKM. The CDR3 has 14 residues. V was cut by 7 bases and J by 5 bases, with 18 bases left in between. The chain's CDR3 is CASTLLQAGHEQYF. CDR3 in DNA: TGTGCCAGCACCTTACTACAAGCCGGCCACGAGCAGTACTTC.

V is TRBV24-1 and J is TRBJ1-1, with D uncertain. From germline, CDR1 is KGHDR and CDR2 SFDVKD. The CDR3 extends over 12 amino acids. Between the trimmed V and J ends, which lost 6 bases and 2 bases, there was a span of 6 bases. The CDR3 here is CATSQSNTEAFF. The CDR3 coding sequence is TGTGCCACCAGTCAAAGCAACACTGAAGCTTTCTTT.

The chain has TRBV20-1 and TRBJ2-1, with 7 nucleotides matching TRBD2. In germline, CDR1 is DFQATT, CDR2 SNEGSKA (reference sequence). J was trimmed by 3 bases and V by 1 base; bases with no gene match: 15. This CDR3 has 18 residues. CDR3 amino acids: CSARAQPLTAGLYNEQFF. DNA for the CDR3: TGCAGTGCTAGAGCCCAACCACTGACAGCGGGACTCTACAATGAGCAGTTCTTC.

The chain combines TRBV28 with TRBJ2-2; no definite D call. Trimming shortened V by 2 bases and J by 5 bases, and 6 bases separated the two germline ends. The germline CDR1 and CDR2 sequences are MDHEN and SYDVKM. The CDR3 covers 13 residues. The CDR3 nucleotides read TGTGCCAGCAGTTTAATGTTTACCGGGGAGCTGTTTTTT. Translation: CASSLMFTGELFF.

The chain uses TRBV27 and TRBJ2-1; D perhaps matches TRBD1 (6 bases). CDR3 length equals 12 residues. With 6 bases removed from V and 6 bases from J, the gap between germline ends came to 9 bases. Germline values: CDR1 MNHEY, CDR2 SMNVEV (reference sequence). CDR3 sequence: CASRIQGNEQFF. For the CDR3, the DNA is TGTGCCAGCAGGATACAGGGCAATGAGCAGTTCTTC.

This chain joins TRBV20-1 and TRBJ2-7; D remains unclear. This CDR3 contains 13 residues. Germline V gene data show CDR1 as DFQATT and CDR2 as SNEGSKA (reference sequence). Trimming stripped 2 bases from V and 2 bases from J, with 10 bases between. The CDR3 reads CSARLVIAYEQYF. The CDR3 region has the DNA TGCAGTGCTAGACTCGTTATCGCCTACGAGCAGTACTTC.

The rearrangement uses TRBV14 and TRBJ2-7, with TRBD1 identical over 9 bases. After removal of 5 bases from V and 2 bases from J, the junction contained 7 bases not matched to a gene. Germline-derived CDR1 and CDR2 are SGHDN and FVKESK. The CDR3 sequence is 15 residues long. Here the CDR3 reads CASSETGGGPYEQYF. DNA for the CDR3: TGTGCCAGCAGCGAAACAGGGGGCGGACCCTACGAGCAGTACTTC. The complete variable domain, with remaining parts taken from reference TRBV14 and TRBJ2-7, reads EAGVTQFPSHSVIEKGQTVTLRCDPISGHDNLYWYRRVMGKEIKFLLHFVKESKQDESGMPNNRFLAERTGGTYSTLKVQPAELEDSGVYFCASSETGGGPYEQYFGPGTRLTVT.

V gene TRBV29-1 combines with J gene TRBJ2-2; no clear D. The CDR3 has 11 residues. The germline V and J ends were trimmed by 5 bases and 6 bases, with 7 bases remaining between them. Germline V CDR1 and CDR2: SQVTM, ANQGSEA. This chain's CDR3 is CSVRVSGELFF. The CDR3 DNA sequence: TGCAGCGTTCGGGTTTCCGGGGAGCTGTTTTTT.

This clonotype was seen more than once but under ten times. The chain uses TRBV28 and TRBJ2-7; D not certain. CDR1 is MDHEN and CDR2 is SYDVKM in the germline V gene. The CDR3 extends over 14 amino acids. V gave up 3 bases and J gave up 0 bases, with 9 bases separating them. The CDR3 protein is CASSFRLRSYEQYF. CDR3 nucleotides: TGTGCCAGCAGTTTCCGCCTACGCTCCTACGAGCAGTACTTC.

About this clonotype: The germline gene is not matched at one end of the junction; a read error may be the cause. The rearrangement links TRBV28 to TRBJ1-5; unclear D gene. The CDR3 sequence is 14 residues long. CDR1 MDHEN and CDR2 SYDVKM come from the germline V gene. CDR3 DNA: TGTGCCAGCAGTTTCCGGGGAAGCAATCAGCCCCATCATTTT. As protein: CASSFRGSNQPHHF.

A single count supports this clonotype. The chain is built from TRBV2 and TRBJ2-1; D gene unclear. CDR1 and CDR2 (germline): SNHLY, FYNNEI. Trimming cost V 2 bases and J 2 bases, with 16 bases left between them. The CDR3 spans 17 residues. CDR3 sequence reads: CASSEFSLGGAYNEQFF. As DNA, the CDR3 is TGTGCCAGCAGTGAATTTTCCCTGGGCGGAGCCTACAATGAGCAGTTCTTC.

The rearrangement uses TRBV28 and TRBJ2-1; either TRBD1 or TRBD2 may fit D (6 bases each). Per germline, CDR1 MDHEN and CDR2 SYDVKM. The V end lost 5 bases, the J end lost 2 bases, and 19 bases lay between the germline ends. The length of the CDR3 is 17 residues. The CDR3 sequence is CASSAVGGELPYNEQFF. CDR3 nucleotide sequence: TGTGCCAGCAGTGCAGTGGGGGGCGAGTTGCCCTACAATGAGCAGTTCTTC. Using reference TRBV28 and TRBJ2-1 for the parts outside the CDR3, the full variable domain is DVKVTQSSRYLVKRTGEKVFLECVQDMDHENMFWYRQDPGLGLRLIYFSYDVKMKEKGDIPEGYSVSREKKERFSLILESASTNQTSMYLCASSAVGGELPYNEQFFGPGTRLTVL.

The chain links TRBV30 to TRBJ1-1; a possible D gene is TRBD1 (6 bases). This CDR3 contains 12 residues. Germline V lookup: CDR1 GTSNPN, CDR2 SVGIG (reference sequence). The V and J ends lost 4 bases and 5 bases respectively, with 11 bases between them. The CDR3 DNA reads TGTGCCTGGAACCAGGGGACAACTGAAGCTTTCTTT. This encodes CAWNQGTTEAFF.